Presented here are 20 T cell receptor beta chains from one specimen sequenced in a study of CXCR3-negative and CXCR3-positive naive CD8 T cells. Via 5' RACE with UMI labels, TRB cDNA libraries were prepared. TCRdb derives one entry per CDR3 protein from the 5' RACE reads, leaving out DNA. With roughly 89,000 distinct CDR3 sequences in the sample, the ten largest clones hold around 1.7%. Sequencing was performed on naive CXCR3- CD8+ T cells from blood. The subset here: CD45RO-CCR7+CD27+CD95- naive CD8+ T cells lacking CXCR3 (TNR3-). All receptors derive from a human donor in good health. Some clones in this sample may be carry-over from other donors' samples.

The chain recombines TRBV6-2 or TRBV6-3 with TRBJ2-2; TCRdb names TRBD1, which stays unverified in the absence of DNA. The CDR3 loop spans 15 amino acids. CDR1 is MNHEY and CDR2 is SVGEGT in the germline V gene. The CDR3 sequence: CASSAQGVGTGELFF.

V usage is TRBV14 and J usage is TRBJ2-1; checking the TCRdb D call of TRBD1 is not possible without DNA. Germline assignment: CDR1 SGHDN and CDR2 FVKESK. The CDR3 is 16 amino acids. The CDR3 is CASSQPTGPTYNEQFF.

The CDR3 sequence: CASSLTGAHNEQFF. The V call is TRBV7-8, the J call TRBJ2-1. Germline V gene data show CDR1 as SGHVS and CDR2 as FQNEAQ. The CDR3 spans 14 residues.

The genes are TRBV18 and TRBJ2-1. CDR3 length: 16 amino acids. Germline V gene data show CDR1 as KGHSH and CDR2 as LQKENI. The CDR3 is CASSPPGRSSYNEQFF.

The chain has TRBV15 and TRBJ2-7; with no DNA, the TCRdb D assignment of TRBD1 cannot be verified. The CDR3 has 15 residues. The germline V gene has CDR1 LNHNV and CDR2 YYDKDF (reference sequence). This chain's CDR3 is CATSRGGGQGNEQYF. The whole variable domain, filled in from reference TRBV15 and TRBJ2-7, reads DAMVIQNPRYQVTQFGKPVTLSCSQTLNHNVMYWYQQKSSQAPKLLFHYYDKDFNNEADTPDNFQSRRPNTSFCFLDIRSPGLGDTAMYLCATSRGGGQGNEQYFGPGTRLTVT.

The chain has TRBV5-1 and TRBJ2-7. CDR1 and CDR2 (germline): SGHRS, YFSETQ. The CDR3 loop spans 13 amino acids. CDR3 amino acids: CASSLAGLIEQYF.

This chain connects TRBV29-1 to TRBJ1-6; TCRdb names TRBD1, which stays unverified in the absence of DNA. CDR1 is SQVTM and CDR2 is ANQGSEA in the germline V gene. CDR3 size: 12 residues. The CDR3 here is CSAKMGDSPLHF.

The V call is TRBV24-1, the J call TRBJ2-1. Germline CDR1 and CDR2: KGHDR and SFDVKD. This CDR3 is 14 amino acids long. The CDR3 spells CATSDWSDLGEQFF.

The chain recombines TRBV3-1 with TRBJ2-5; TCRdb lists TRBD1, though no DNA is available to test this call. Germline CDR1 and CDR2: LGHDT and YNNKEL (reference sequence). The CDR3 runs to 16 residues. CDR3: CASSQENAGRKETQYF.

This chain joins TRBV12-3 or TRBV12-4 and TRBJ2-1; TCRdb gives TRBD1 as the D gene, but with no DNA this cannot be confirmed. The CDR3 length is 15 residues. CDR3 sequence: CASSFLGGRYNEQFF.

The rearrangement joins TRBV4-3 to TRBJ1-5. The CDR3 covers 13 residues. CDR1 and CDR2 (germline): LGHNA, YSLEER. The CDR3 sequence is CASSPYANQPQHF.

The chain carries TRBV6-5 and TRBJ2-1; no DNA is available, so the TRBD1 call from TCRdb remains unchecked. Germline V gene data show CDR1 as MNHEY and CDR2 as SVGAGI. This CDR3 contains 14 residues. This CDR3 is CASSSGGVMNEQFF.

V usage is TRBV6-4 and J usage is TRBJ2-1; there is no DNA to check the TCRdb D call of TRBD1. The CDR3 is 15 amino acids. The germline CDR1 and CDR2 sequences are MRHNA and SNTAGT. This chain's CDR3 is CASSDMAGGLNEQFF.

V and J are TRBV5-6 and TRBJ2-7; TCRdb proposes TRBD1, but this gene call is untestable without DNA. The CDR3 runs to 12 residues. The germline gives CDR1 SGHDT, CDR2 YYEEEE. This CDR3 reads CASSWDSYEQYF.

V is TRBV7-9 and J is TRBJ2-7. This CDR3 has 11 residues. Germline loops: CDR1 SEHNR, CDR2 FQNEAQ (reference sequence). The CDR3 sequence: CASSQGPEQYF.

This chain links TRBV4-1 with TRBJ2-5. There are 12 residues in the CDR3. The germline CDR1 and CDR2 sequences are MGHRA and YSYEKL. The CDR3 protein is CASSQDLKTQYF.

This chain links TRBV11-2 with TRBJ2-7; TCRdb proposes TRBD2, but this gene call is untestable without DNA. Germline V gene data show CDR1 as SGHAT and CDR2 as FQNNGV. CDR3 length: 16 residues. The CDR3 sequence: CASSSREASPVYEQYF. The whole variable domain, filled in from reference TRBV11-2 and TRBJ2-7, reads EAGVAQSPRYKIIEKRQSVAFWCNPISGHATLYWYQQILGQGPKLLIQFQNNGVVDDSQLPKDRFSAERLKGVDSTLKIQPAKLEDSAVYLCASSSREASPVYEQYFGPGTRLTVT.

The gene calls are TRBV15 and TRBJ2-1; the D gene TCRdb calls, TRBD1, cannot be checked with no DNA. The CDR3 has 13 residues. CDR1 is LNHNV, CDR2 YYDKDF, per germline (reference sequence). The CDR3 here is CATSRDLAGVQFF.

The V and J genes are TRBV28 and TRBJ2-7; TCRdb indicates TRBD1, and absent DNA this call remains unverified. The CDR3 spans 15 residues. Germline V gives CDR1 MDHEN, CDR2 SYDVKM. CDR3 protein: CASSSRGLLSYEQYF.

This rearrangement joins TRBV7-9 to TRBJ2-3; the D call of TRBD1 rests on TCRdb alone, since no DNA is present to check it. The CDR3 runs to 16 residues. Germline lookup yields CDR1 SEHNR and CDR2 FQNEAQ (reference sequence). This chain's CDR3 is CASSPRDRLLIDTQYF.